This record looks at one TCR beta chain sequence and its context. A second PCR, run for about 6 to 11 cycles, used a sample-barcoded 5' primer plus a J-beta primer mix. Every cDNA molecule bore a tag from a template-switch adaptor containing 12 random nucleotides. TCRdb re-derived calls from the 5' RACE reads in MiXCR, one entry per CDR3 protein. The top ten hold about a sixth of the sample, which has around 800,000 distinct CDR3 sequences, about 42% seen once. CDR3 length: 16 amino acids. Germline CDR1 and CDR2: MDHEN and SYDVKM. Between the trimmed V and J ends, which lost 2 bases and 1 base, there was a span of 14 bases. This specimen belongs to a study of blood T cells in healthy people across ages.

Sequenced material: blood. V is TRBV28 and J is TRBJ1-1; possibly TRBD1 for D (6 bases). This TCR was recovered from a man older than 75 in good health. CDR3 amino acids: CASSLGVGASNTEAFF. The CDR3 coding sequence is TGTGCCAGCAGTTTAGGAGTGGGGGCATCGAACACTGAAGCTTTCTTT. Together with reference TRBV28 and TRBJ1-1, the CDR3 gives the full variable domain: DVKVTQSSRYLVKRTGEKVFLECVQDMDHENMFWYRQDPGLGLRLIYFSYDVKMKEKGDIPEGYSVSREKKERFSLILESASTNQTSMYLCASSLGVGASNTEAFFGQGTRLTVV.